These 25 T cell receptor beta chains share one sample of origin, sequenced in a study of T cells in Graves' hyperthyroidism and ophthalmopathy. Amplified TCR beta CDR3 regions came from RNA transcripts. Primed by the HTBI set, a first-round RT-PCR was run on the TCR CDR3. TCRdb processed the multiplex PCR reads anew with MiXCR; each CDR3 protein has one entry. This table holds around 290,000 distinct CDR3 sequences, more than 15% found once. The sample comprised blood. The receptors were gathered from a woman aged 55-70 years with Graves' ophthalmopathy.

This clonotype was counted only a few times. This chain joins TRBV5-6 and TRBJ2-5; TRBD2 matches at 9 bases. CDR3 size: 19 residues. Germline V lookup: CDR1 SGHDT, CDR2 YYEEEE. With 3 bases clipped from V and 5 bases from J, the junction kept 20 bases outside the gene matches. The CDR3 loop reads CASSSLATAGGRGYETQYF. Here the CDR3 DNA reads TGTGCCAGCAGCTCACTCGCCACGGCTGGCGGGAGGGGCTATGAGACCCAGTACTTC.

This chain's CDR3 is CASSRNPGEGEKLFF. CDR3 DNA: TGCGCCAGCAGTCGTAACCCGGGAGAGGGTGAAAAACTGTTTTTT. The chain has TRBV5-1 and TRBJ1-4; D gene uncertain. Germline-derived CDR1 and CDR2 are SGHRS and YFSETQ. With 5 bases removed from V and 7 bases from J, the gap between germline ends came to 18 bases. This CDR3 has 15 amino acids. Using reference TRBV5-1 and TRBJ1-4 for the parts outside the CDR3, the full variable domain is KAGVTQTPRYLIKTRGQQVTLSCSPISGHRSVSWYQQTPGQGLQFLFEYFSETQRNKGNFPGRFSGRQFSNSRSEMNVSTLELGDSALYLCASSRNPGEGEKLFFGSGTQLSVL.

This clonotype was counted ten times or more. The V gene is TRBV19, the J gene TRBJ1-5, with a tentative D call TRBD1 (6 bases). The CDR3 totals 17 residues. V lost 5 bases and J 0 bases, leaving 17 bases between the germline ends. Germline assignment: CDR1 LNHDA and CDR2 SQIVND (reference sequence). The DNA for the CDR3 is TGTGCCAGTAGTGGAAACAGGGATAGCTATAGCAATCAGCCCCAGCATTTT. This translates into CASSGNRDSYSNQPQHF.

This clonotype has ten or more counts. This chain uses TRBV11-3 with TRBJ2-1, with 9 bases identical to TRBD2. Germline-derived CDR1 and CDR2 are SGHNT and YENEEA. This CDR3 spans 15 amino acids. V lost 2 bases to trimming and J lost 8 bases; unmatched junction nucleotides: 7. CDR3 region: CASSLSAGGSYEQFF. In DNA form, the CDR3 reads TGTGCCAGCAGCTTATCAGCGGGAGGTAGCTATGAGCAGTTCTTC.

This clonotype was detected ten times or more. The rearrangement links TRBV5-4 to TRBJ2-7; D is ambiguous. Trimming left V 4 bases short and J 6 bases short, with 14 bases between. CDR1 SGHNT and CDR2 YYREEE come from the germline V gene (reference sequence). The CDR3 is made up of 13 amino acids. The CDR3 reads CASSPPGGGEQYF. CDR3 DNA sequence: TGTGCCAGCAGCCCACCGGGTGGTGGCGAGCAGTACTTC. The full variable domain, rest sourced from reference TRBV5-4 and TRBJ2-7, is ETGVTQSPTHLIKTRGQQVTLRCSSQSGHNTVSWYQQALGQGPQFIFQYYREEENGRGNFPPRFSGLQFPNYSSELNVNALELDDSALYLCASSPPGGGEQYFGPGTRLTVT.

This clonotype was counted ten times or more. The chain combines TRBV6-9 with TRBJ2-7; D unresolved. The V gene lost 7 bases and the J gene lost 0 bases, with 10 bases spanning the gap. Germline CDR1 and CDR2: MNHGY and SVAAGI. The CDR3 contains 13 residues. This CDR3 reads CASTPQSSYEQYF. The CDR3 DNA reads TGTGCCAGCACCCCCCAGAGCTCCTACGAGCAGTACTTC.

This chain joins TRBV28 and TRBJ1-2; no clear D. The CDR3 is 15 amino acids. Germline CDR1 is MDHEN and CDR2 is SYDVKM. Trimming took 3 bases from V and 4 from J, leaving 15 bases between them. This chain's CDR3 is CASSLAVSTTYGYTF. The DNA of the CDR3 is TGTGCCAGCAGTTTGGCGGTCAGCACCACCTATGGCTACACCTTC.

At least ten counts were recorded for this clonotype. The chain joins TRBV9 to TRBJ1-6; a possible D gene is TRBD1 (5 bases). Germline CDR1 is SGDLS and CDR2 is YYNGEE. Trimming pared 0 bases from V and 7 bases from J, leaving 14 bases between. This CDR3 has 16 residues. CDR3 in amino acids: CASSVDSRVVNSPLHF. The CDR3 region has the DNA TGTGCCAGCAGCGTAGATTCCAGGGTGGTGAATTCACCCCTCCACTTT.

The gene calls are TRBV7-2 and TRBJ1-2; D remains unclear. Looked up from germline, CDR1 is SGHTA and CDR2 is FQGNSA. Trimming left V 3 bases short and J 2 bases short, with 16 bases between. There are 16 residues in the CDR3. This CDR3 reads CASSFGGRTLNYGYTF. The DNA of the CDR3 is TGTGCCAGCAGCTTCGGCGGGAGAACCTTAAACTATGGCTACACCTTC.

The chain combines TRBV29-1 with TRBJ1-1; TRBD1 is a possible D gene (5 bases). This CDR3 is 14 amino acids long. V lost 6 bases and J 0 bases, leaving 14 bases between the germline ends. The V gene's germline CDR1 is SQVTM and CDR2 ANQGSEA. CDR3 DNA: TGCAGCGTCGTCGGGACGCCTATGAACACTGAAGCTTTCTTT. It yields the protein CSVVGTPMNTEAFF.

This chain connects TRBV18 to TRBJ1-6, with D maybe TRBD1 (5 bases). The CDR3 runs to 14 residues. Per the germline V gene, CDR1 is KGHSH and CDR2 is LQKENI. The V gene lost 3 bases and the J gene lost 2 bases, with 5 bases spanning the gap. The CDR3 protein is CASSPDTYNSPLHF. The CDR3 DNA reads TGTGCCAGCTCACCGGACACCTATAATTCACCCCTCCACTTT.

With regard to this clonotype: A read error is possible here, since a much larger clone lies one base away. V and J are TRBV12-3 or TRBV12-4 and TRBJ1-5, with a tentative D call TRBD1 (5 bases). The CDR3 is 20 residues long. V was clipped by 8 bases and J by 0 bases, with 29 bases between them. CDR3 in DNA: TGTGCCAGCGGGCCCCTCCCCGGGGCTTCCGGTATCTTTAGCAATCAGCCCCAGCATTTT. As protein: CASGPLPGASGIFSNQPQHF.

There are a few counts of this clonotype. V and J are TRBV5-4 and TRBJ2-7, with a weak D call TRBD1 (5 bases). The V gene lost 2 bases and the J gene lost 2 bases, with 11 bases spanning the gap. This CDR3 has 14 residues. Germline V gene lookup returns CDR1 SGHNT and CDR2 YYREEE (reference sequence). The DNA for the CDR3 is TGTGCCAGCAGCTTCGGCCAGGGAACCTACGAGCAGTACTTC. Translating it yields CASSFGQGTYEQYF. Drawing the rest from reference TRBV5-4 and TRBJ2-7, the complete variable domain is ETGVTQSPTHLIKTRGQQVTLRCSSQSGHNTVSWYQQALGQGPQFIFQYYREEENGRGNFPPRFSGLQFPNYSSELNVNALELDDSALYLCASSFGQGTYEQYFGPGTRLTVT.

This clonotype was picked up many times. This chain uses TRBV3-1 with TRBJ2-5, with D perhaps matching TRBD2 (5 bases). The germline V gene has CDR1 LGHDT and CDR2 YNNKEL (reference sequence). The CDR3 is 15 residues long. V was cut by 1 base and J by 5 bases, with 14 bases left in between. In DNA form, the CDR3 reads TGTGCCAGCAGCCAAGGAATTGCTGGACTGGAGACCCAGTACTTC. Its protein is CASSQGIAGLETQYF.

This rearrangement joins TRBV5-4 to TRBJ1-3; D not resolved. This CDR3 spans 14 amino acids. Between the trimmed V and J ends, which lost 4 bases and 0 bases, there was a span of 8 bases. Per germline, CDR1 SGHNT and CDR2 YYREEE (reference sequence). CDR3 sequence (DNA): TGTGCCAGCAGCAGGCAGTTCTCTGGAAACACCATATATTTT. It translates to CASSRQFSGNTIYF.

This clonotype showed up just a few times. The chain uses TRBV5-5 and TRBJ1-5, with D possibly TRBD1 on 6 matching bases. The length of the CDR3 is 14 residues. Looked up from germline, CDR1 is SGHKS and CDR2 is YYEKEE (reference sequence). Trimming shortened V by 3 bases and J by 6 bases, and 13 bases separated the two germline ends. CDR3 DNA: TGTGCCAGCAGCTCGGGGGGCTGGGGTCAGCCCCAGCATTTT. It encodes CASSSGGWGQPQHF.

This clonotype was detected only a few times. With a much larger clone just one base away, this may be a read error. The chain joins TRBV6-2 or TRBV6-3 to TRBJ2-7, with 8 bases aligning to TRBD1. Germline CDR1 MNHEY, CDR2 SVGEGT. There are 13 residues in the CDR3. CDR3 bases: TGTGTCAGCAGGGCGACTACAGGGGGTGAGCAGTACTTC. Protein: CVSRATTGGEQYF.

This clonotype was counted many times. The CDR3 sequence is CASSTWTGGKFF. DNA of the CDR3: TGTGCCAGCAGCACCTGGACAGGGGGGAAGTTCTTC. V usage is TRBV7-2 and J usage is TRBJ2-1; 10 bases map to TRBD1. The J segment lost 14 bases and the V segment lost 5 bases, leaving 6 bases of the junction unmatched. Germline V gives CDR1 SGHTA, CDR2 FQGNSA. The CDR3 runs to 12 residues.

The V call is TRBV5-1, the J call TRBJ2-7; D tentatively fits TRBD1 or TRBD2 (5 bases each). The germline CDR1 and CDR2 sequences are SGHRS and YFSETQ. Deletions cut 4 bases from V and 12 bases from J, with 23 bases between. There are 14 residues in the CDR3. CDR3 amino acids: CASSGDVLVRARYF. CDR3 nucleotide sequence: TGCGCCAGCAGCGGGGACGTACTAGTACGAGCACGGTACTTC. Based on the CDR3 plus reference TRBV5-1 and TRBJ2-7, the full variable domain is KAGVTQTPRYLIKTRGQQVTLSCSPISGHRSVSWYQQTPGQGLQFLFEYFSETQRNKGNFPGRFSGRQFSNSRSEMNVSTLELGDSALYLCASSGDVLVRARYFGPGTRLTVT.

This clonotype was counted at least ten times. The CDR3 DNA reads TGTGCCTGCCACCGGGACGGAACCTACGAGCAGTACTTC. Encoded protein: CACHRDGTYEQYF. The chain recombines TRBV6-1 with TRBJ2-7; tentatively, D is TRBD1 or TRBD2 (5 bases each). V was pared by 11 bases and J by 2 bases, with 16 bases between. Germline CDR1 MNHNS, CDR2 SASEGT. This CDR3 spans 13 amino acids.

This clonotype was detected ten times or more. This chain links TRBV27 with TRBJ1-1; D gene ambiguous. From germline, CDR1 is MNHEY and CDR2 SMNVEV (reference sequence). V was clipped by 3 bases and J by 5 bases, with 19 bases between them. The CDR3 has 16 amino acids. The CDR3 nucleotides read TGTGCCAGCAGTTTCCAAGTTTTACCAGCCGGGACTGAAGCTTTCTTT. It is translated as CASSFQVLPAGTEAFF.

This chain links TRBV29-1 with TRBJ2-2, with TRBD1 as a possible D gene (6 bases). CDR1 and CDR2 (germline): SQVTM, ANQGSEA. The CDR3 covers 14 residues. Trimming cost V 3 bases and J 1 base, with 9 bases left between them. Here the CDR3 reads CSVDGGQNTGELFF. For the CDR3, the DNA is TGCAGCGTTGATGGGGGACAGAACACCGGGGAGCTGTTTTTT.

A few counts support this clonotype. CDR3 amino acids: CASSGQPGGLSEQFF. The CDR3 bases are TGTGCCAGCAGCGGGCAACCGGGGGGGCTGTCCGAGCAGTTCTTC. This rearrangement joins TRBV9 to TRBJ2-1, with 8 bases that match TRBD2. V gave up 3 bases and J gave up 10 bases; unmatched junction bases: 12. This CDR3 region has 15 residues. CDR1 SGDLS and CDR2 YYNGEE come from the germline V gene. Looking up the rest from reference TRBV9 and TRBJ2-1 gives the full variable domain: DSGVTQTPKHLITATGQRVTLRCSPRSGDLSVYWYQQSLDQGLQFLIQYYNGEERAKGNILERFSAQQFPDLHSELNLSSLELGDSALYFCASSGQPGGLSEQFFGPGTRLTVL.

The CDR3 reads CASSFSTSGRNEQFF. The CDR3 nucleotides read TGTGCCAGCAGTTTTTCGACTAGCGGGAGGAATGAGCAGTTCTTC. The chain recombines TRBV12-3 or TRBV12-4 with TRBJ2-1, with 13 bases fitting TRBD2. This CDR3 contains 15 residues. Trimming at V came to 3 bases and at J to 7 bases, leaving 3 bases not matched to a gene.

This clonotype was counted at least ten times. The genes are TRBV20-1 and TRBJ1-1; tentative D call: TRBD1 (5 bases). V shed 5 bases and J shed 5 bases, with 15 bases lying between them. The CDR3 loop spans 13 amino acids. CDR1 is DFQATT, CDR2 SNEGSKA, per germline (reference sequence). CDR3 nucleotide sequence: TGCAGTGCTCTAGGGGTTTATTGGACTGAAGCTTTCTTT. Protein product: CSALGVYWTEAFF.